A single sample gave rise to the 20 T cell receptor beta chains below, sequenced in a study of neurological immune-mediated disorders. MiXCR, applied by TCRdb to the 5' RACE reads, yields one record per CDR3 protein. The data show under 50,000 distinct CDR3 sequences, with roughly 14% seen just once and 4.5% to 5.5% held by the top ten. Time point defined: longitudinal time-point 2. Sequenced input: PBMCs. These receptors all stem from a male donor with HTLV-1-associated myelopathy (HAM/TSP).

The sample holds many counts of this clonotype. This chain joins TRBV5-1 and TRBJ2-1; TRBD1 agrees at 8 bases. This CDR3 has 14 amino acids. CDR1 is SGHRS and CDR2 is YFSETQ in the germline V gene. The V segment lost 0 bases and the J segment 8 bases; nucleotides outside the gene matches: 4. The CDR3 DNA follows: TGCGCCAGCAGCTTGGCACAGGGGGAGGATGAGCAGTTCTTC. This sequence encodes CASSLAQGEDEQFF.

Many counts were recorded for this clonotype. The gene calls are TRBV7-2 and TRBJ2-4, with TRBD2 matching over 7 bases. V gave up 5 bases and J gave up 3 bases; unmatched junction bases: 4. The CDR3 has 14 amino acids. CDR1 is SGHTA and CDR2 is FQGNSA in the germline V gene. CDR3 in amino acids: CASSPRGDKNIQYF. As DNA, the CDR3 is TGTGCCAGCAGCCCCCGGGGGGACAAAAACATTCAGTACTTC.

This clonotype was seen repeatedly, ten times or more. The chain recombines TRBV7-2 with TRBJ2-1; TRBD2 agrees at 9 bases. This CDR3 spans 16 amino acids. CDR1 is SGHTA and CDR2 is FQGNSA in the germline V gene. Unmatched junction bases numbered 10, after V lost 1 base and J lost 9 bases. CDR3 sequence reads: CASSLVTAGGGGEQFF. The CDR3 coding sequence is TGTGCCAGCAGCTTAGTTACAGCGGGGGGCGGGGGTGAGCAGTTCTTC. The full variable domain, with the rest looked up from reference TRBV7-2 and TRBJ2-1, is GAGVSQSPSNKVTEKGKDVELRCDPISGHTALYWYRQSLGQGLEFLIYFQGNSAPDKSGLPSDRFSAERTGGSVSTLTIQRTQQEDSAVYLCASSLVTAGGGGEQFFGPGTRLTVL.

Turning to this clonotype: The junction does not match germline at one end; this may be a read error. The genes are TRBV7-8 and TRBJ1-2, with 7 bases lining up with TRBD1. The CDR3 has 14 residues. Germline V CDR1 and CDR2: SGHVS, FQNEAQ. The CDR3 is CSRSTRQGDYGYTF. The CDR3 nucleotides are TGTTCCAGAAGCACCCGACAGGGAGACTATGGCTACACCTTC.

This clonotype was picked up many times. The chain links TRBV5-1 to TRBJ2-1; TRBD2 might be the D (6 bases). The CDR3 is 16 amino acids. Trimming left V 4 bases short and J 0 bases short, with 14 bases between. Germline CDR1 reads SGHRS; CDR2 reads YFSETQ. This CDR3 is CASSPGTLSSYNEQFF. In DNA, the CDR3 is TGCGCCAGCAGCCCGGGGACTTTGAGCTCCTACAATGAGCAGTTCTTC.

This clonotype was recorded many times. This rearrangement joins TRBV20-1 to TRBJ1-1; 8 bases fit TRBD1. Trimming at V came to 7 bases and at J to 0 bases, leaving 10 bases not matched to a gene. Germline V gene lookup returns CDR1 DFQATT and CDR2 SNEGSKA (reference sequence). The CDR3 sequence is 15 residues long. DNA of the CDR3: TGCAGTGTCACCGGGACAGGAAAGATGAACACTGAAGCTTTCTTT. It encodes CSVTGTGKMNTEAFF.

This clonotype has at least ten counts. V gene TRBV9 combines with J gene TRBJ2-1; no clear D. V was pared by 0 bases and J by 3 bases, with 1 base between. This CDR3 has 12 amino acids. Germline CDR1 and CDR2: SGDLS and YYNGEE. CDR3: CASSVDYNEQFF. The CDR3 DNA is TGTGCCAGCAGCGTAGACTACAATGAGCAGTTCTTC.

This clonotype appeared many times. As DNA, the CDR3 is TGTGCCAGCAGCATTACAGGAGAAGAGCAGTTCTTC. Its translation is CASSITGEEQFF. V gene TRBV7-6 combines with J gene TRBJ2-1; D possibly corresponds to TRBD1 (5 bases). Germline V CDR1 and CDR2: SGHVS, FNYEAQ. V lost 5 bases and J 10 bases, leaving 12 bases between the germline ends. The length of the CDR3 is 12 residues.

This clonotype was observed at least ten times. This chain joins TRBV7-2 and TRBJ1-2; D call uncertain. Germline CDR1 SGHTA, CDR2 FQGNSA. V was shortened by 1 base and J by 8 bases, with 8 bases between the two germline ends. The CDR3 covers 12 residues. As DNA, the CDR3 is TGTGCCAGCAGCTTAGGAGTGGTGGGCTACACCTTC. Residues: CASSLGVVGYTF.

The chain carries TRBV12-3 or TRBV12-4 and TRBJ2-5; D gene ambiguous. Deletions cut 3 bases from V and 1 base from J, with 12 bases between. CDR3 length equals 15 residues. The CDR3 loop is CASSLGLSGQETQYF. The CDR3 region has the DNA TGTGCCAGCAGTTTGGGCCTTTCCGGCCAAGAGACCCAGTACTTC.

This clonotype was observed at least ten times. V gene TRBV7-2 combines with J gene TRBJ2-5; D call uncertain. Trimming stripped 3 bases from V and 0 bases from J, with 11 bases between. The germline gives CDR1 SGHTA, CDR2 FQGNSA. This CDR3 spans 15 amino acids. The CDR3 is CASSFLQTYQETQYF. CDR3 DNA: TGTGCCAGCAGCTTCCTACAGACGTACCAAGAGACCCAGTACTTC.

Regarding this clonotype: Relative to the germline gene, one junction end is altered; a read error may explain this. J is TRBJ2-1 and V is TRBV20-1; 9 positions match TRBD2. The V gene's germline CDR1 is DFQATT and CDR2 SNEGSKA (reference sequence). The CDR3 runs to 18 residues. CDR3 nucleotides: TGCAGTGCTAGAAGGGTAGCGGGGGCCTCAACCCCGGTGAATGAGGAGTTCTTC. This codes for CSARRVAGASTPVNEEFF.

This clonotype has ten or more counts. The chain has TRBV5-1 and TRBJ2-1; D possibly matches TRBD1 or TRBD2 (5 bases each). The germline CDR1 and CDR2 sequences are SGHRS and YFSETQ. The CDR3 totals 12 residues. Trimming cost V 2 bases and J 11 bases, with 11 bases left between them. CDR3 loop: CASSFLWDQQFF. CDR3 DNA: TGCGCCAGCAGCTTTCTGTGGGACCAGCAGTTCTTC.

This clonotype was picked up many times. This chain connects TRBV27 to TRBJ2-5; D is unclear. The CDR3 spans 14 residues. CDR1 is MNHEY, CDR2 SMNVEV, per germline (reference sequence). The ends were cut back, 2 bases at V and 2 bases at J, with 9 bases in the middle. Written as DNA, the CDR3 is TGTGCCAGCAGTTTAGTAGGGTTGCAAGAGACCCAGTACTTC. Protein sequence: CASSLVGLQETQYF.

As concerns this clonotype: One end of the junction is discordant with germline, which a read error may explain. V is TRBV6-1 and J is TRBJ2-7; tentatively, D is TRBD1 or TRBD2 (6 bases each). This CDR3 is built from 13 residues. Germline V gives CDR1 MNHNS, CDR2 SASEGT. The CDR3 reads CASKDGGSCEQYF. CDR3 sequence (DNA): TGTGCCAGCAAAGACGGGGGCTCCTGCGAGCAGTACTTC.

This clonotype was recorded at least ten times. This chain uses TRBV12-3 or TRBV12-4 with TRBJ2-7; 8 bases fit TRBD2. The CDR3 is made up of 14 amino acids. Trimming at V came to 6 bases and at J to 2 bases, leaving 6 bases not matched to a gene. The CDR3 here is CASRLTSGPYEQYF. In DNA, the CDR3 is TGTGCCAGCAGGCTCACTAGCGGCCCCTACGAGCAGTACTTC.

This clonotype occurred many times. The CDR3 DNA reads TGCGCCAGCAGCTTGGTGCCTAGCGGGGGATACAATGAGCAGTTCTTC. Its protein is CASSLVPSGGYNEQFF. The chain has TRBV5-1 and TRBJ2-1; 10 bases align to TRBD2. Germline CDR1 SGHRS, CDR2 YFSETQ. Losses at the gene ends were 0 bases for V and 4 bases for J; bases not matched to a gene: 4. The CDR3 spans 16 residues.

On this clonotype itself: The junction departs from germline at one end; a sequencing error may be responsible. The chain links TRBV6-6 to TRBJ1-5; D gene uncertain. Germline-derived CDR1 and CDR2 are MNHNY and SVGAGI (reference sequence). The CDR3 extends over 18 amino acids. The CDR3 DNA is TGTGCAAGCAGTTACTGGACCGGGTGGTCATATAGAAATCAGCCCCAGCATTTT. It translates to CASSYWTGWSYRNQPQHF.

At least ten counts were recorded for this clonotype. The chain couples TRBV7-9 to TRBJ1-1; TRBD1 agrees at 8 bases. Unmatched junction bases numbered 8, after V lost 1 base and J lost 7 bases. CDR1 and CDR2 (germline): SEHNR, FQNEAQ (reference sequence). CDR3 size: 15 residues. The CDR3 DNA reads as TGTGCCAGCAGCTTAGAGGGGCAGGGGGCGGATGAAGCTTTCTTT. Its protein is CASSLEGQGADEAFF.

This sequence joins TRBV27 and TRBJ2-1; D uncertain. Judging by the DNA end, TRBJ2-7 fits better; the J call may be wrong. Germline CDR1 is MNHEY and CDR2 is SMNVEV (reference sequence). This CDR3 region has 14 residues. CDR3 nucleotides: TGTGCCAGCAGTTTATCACCAGGCCGATATGAGCAGTACTTC. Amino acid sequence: CASSLSPGRYEQYF.